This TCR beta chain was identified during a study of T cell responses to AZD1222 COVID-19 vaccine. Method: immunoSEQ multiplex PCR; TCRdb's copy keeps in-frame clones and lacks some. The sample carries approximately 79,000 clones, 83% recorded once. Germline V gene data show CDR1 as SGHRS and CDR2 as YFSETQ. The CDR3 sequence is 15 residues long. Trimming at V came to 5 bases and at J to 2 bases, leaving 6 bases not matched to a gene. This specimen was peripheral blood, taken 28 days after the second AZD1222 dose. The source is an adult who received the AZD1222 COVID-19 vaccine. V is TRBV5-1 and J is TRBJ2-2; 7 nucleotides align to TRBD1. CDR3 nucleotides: TGCGCCAGCAGGGCAGGGACAGTCAACACCGGGGAGCTGTTTTTT. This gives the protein CASRAGTVNTGELFF.